The T cell receptor (beta chain) under discussion was sequenced for a study of regulatory T cells in long-lasting Graves disease. There are many counts of this clonotype. What it binds is not known. Arm-PCR with iRepertoire HTBI primers amplified the CDR3 regions for these TCR beta libraries. MiXCR, run by TCRdb on the multiplex PCR reads, gives a single entry per CDR3 protein. This table holds some 440,000 distinct CDR3 sequences, around 20% found once. This CDR3 comprises 17 residues. The V and J ends lost 7 bases and 0 bases respectively, with 21 bases between them. Germline V gives CDR1 SNHLY, CDR2 FYNNEI. Regarding the study as a whole: Sharing of public clonotypes was greater in persistent patients (roughly 2,600) than in new patients (around 890).

Time point in this sample: persistent/refractory GD, antithyroid drugs over 5 years with positive TRAb. There was RNA extracted from PBMCs, and the TCR library was made from it. Blood from the periphery, approximately 10 milliliters in all, was drawn into EDTA tubes. The material was peripheral blood mononuclear cells (PBMCs), obtained when the disease was refractory, from a patient treated with antithyroid drugs. The source is a female donor with Graves disease. The chain uses TRBV2 and TRBJ1-2; weak D call: TRBD1 (5 bases). CDR3: CASTWEGRIIANYGYTF. The CDR3 DNA reads as TGTGCCAGCACCTGGGAGGGACGGATAATAGCTAACTATGGCTACACCTTC.